This TCR beta chain was retrieved from a study of T cells in Graves' hyperthyroidism and ophthalmopathy. The CDR3 is 18 residues long. The J segment lost 4 bases and the V segment lost 8 bases, leaving 16 bases of the junction unmatched. Germline V gives CDR1 MGHDK, CDR2 SYGVNS. Amplified TCR beta CDR3 regions derived from RNA transcripts. When the TCR CDR3 underwent first-round RT-PCR, the HTBI primer set was used. TCRdb re-derived calls from the multiplex PCR reads in MiXCR, one entry per CDR3 protein. The sample lists roughly 720,000 distinct CDR3 sequences; 17% were seen once. Criteria for exclusion of patients were uncontrolled infection, other autoimmune disease, pregnancy or lactation.

The chain has TRBV25-1 and TRBJ2-2; 10 bases match TRBD2. The sample was blood. The receptor's source is a man aged 50 to 59 with Graves' hyperthyroidism. CDR3 nucleotides: TGTGCCAGCTCGGAACTAGCGGGAACGGGGTTTGGCACCGGGGAGCTGTTTTTT. It specifies CASSELAGTGFGTGELFF.